Below, one T cell receptor beta chain is given with its context. Its antigen is still unknown. Vbeta (60) and Jbeta (13) primers were used in the PCR. Some clones are missing from TCRdb's copy, which holds only in-frame ones; the method was immunoSEQ multiplex PCR. The sample lists 210,000 or so clones, roughly 80% occurring once. The entry originates in a study of cytomegalovirus exposure and HLA in healthy donors. Overall study results and limits: Association of a missense DCLRE1C variant with TCR beta V- and J-gene trimming was reported in a later analysis. From TCR beta sequences, most subjects' HLA-A and HLA-B alleles were reportedly predicted accurately. By a later analysis, the bulk of CMV-associated TCR beta chains appeared HLA-restricted.

Sampled while nominally healthy, donors likely had unrecorded immune exposures. The CDR3 runs 15 residues. The germline V gene has CDR1 SGHRS and CDR2 YFSETQ. The V gene end was trimmed by 1 base and the J gene end by 6 bases; junction bases not matched to a gene: 9. The receptor was derived from a woman aged 30 to 39 in good health and CMV-seropositive. The J gene is TRBJ2-7, the V gene TRBV5-1, with 8 positions matching TRBD1. The sample comprised PBMCs. The CDR3 loop reads CASSLIGTGLSEQYF. DNA for the CDR3: TGCGCCAGCAGCTTGATCGGGACAGGCTTGAGCGAGCAGTACTTC.